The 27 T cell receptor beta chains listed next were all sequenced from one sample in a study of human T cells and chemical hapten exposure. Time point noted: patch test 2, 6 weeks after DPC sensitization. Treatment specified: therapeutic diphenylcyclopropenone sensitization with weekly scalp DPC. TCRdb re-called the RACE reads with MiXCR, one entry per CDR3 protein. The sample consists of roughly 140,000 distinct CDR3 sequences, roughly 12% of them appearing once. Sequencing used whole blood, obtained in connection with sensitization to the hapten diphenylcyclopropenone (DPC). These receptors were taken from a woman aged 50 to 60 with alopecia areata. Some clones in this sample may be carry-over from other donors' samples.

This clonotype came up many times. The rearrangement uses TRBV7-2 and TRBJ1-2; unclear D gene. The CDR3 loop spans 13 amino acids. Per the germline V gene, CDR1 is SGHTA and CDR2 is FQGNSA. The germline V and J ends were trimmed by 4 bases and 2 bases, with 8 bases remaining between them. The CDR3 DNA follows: TGTGCCAGCAGCTCCACAGCCAACTATGGCTACACCTTC. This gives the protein CASSSTANYGYTF.

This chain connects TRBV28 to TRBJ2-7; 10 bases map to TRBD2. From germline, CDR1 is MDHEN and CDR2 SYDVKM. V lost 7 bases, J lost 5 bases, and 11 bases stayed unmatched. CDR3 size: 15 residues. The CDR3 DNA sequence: TGTGCCAGCACCCCCGGTGGGCTAGCGGGAGACGAGCAGTACTTC. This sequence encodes CASTPGGLAGDEQYF.

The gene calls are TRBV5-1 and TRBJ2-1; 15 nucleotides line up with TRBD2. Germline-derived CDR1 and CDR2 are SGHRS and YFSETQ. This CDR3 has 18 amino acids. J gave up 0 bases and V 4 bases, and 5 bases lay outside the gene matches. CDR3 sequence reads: CASSAGLAGGSSYNEQFF. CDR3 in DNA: TGCGCCAGCAGCGCTGGACTAGCGGGAGGGAGCTCCTACAATGAGCAGTTCTTC.

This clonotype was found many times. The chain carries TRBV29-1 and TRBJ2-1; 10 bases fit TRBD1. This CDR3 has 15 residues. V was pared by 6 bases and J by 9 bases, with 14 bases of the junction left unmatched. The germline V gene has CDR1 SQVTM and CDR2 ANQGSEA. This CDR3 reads CSVAPGRDRGPEQFF. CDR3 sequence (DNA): TGCAGCGTAGCCCCGGGACGGGACAGGGGCCCTGAGCAGTTCTTC.

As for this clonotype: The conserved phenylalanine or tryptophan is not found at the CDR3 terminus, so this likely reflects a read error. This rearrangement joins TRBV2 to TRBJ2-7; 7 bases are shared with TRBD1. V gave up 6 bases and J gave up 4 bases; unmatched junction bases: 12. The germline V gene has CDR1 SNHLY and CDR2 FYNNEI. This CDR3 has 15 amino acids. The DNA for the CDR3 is TGTGCCAGCAGGAGACAAGCCGGGACAGTTTACGAGCAGTACCTC. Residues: CASRRQAGTVYEQYL.

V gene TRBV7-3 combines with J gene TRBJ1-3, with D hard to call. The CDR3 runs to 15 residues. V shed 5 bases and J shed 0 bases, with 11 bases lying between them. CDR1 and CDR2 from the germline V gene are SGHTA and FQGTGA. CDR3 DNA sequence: TGTGCCAGCAGCCCCCGTCCAGGCTCTGGAAACACCATATATTTT. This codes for CASSPRPGSGNTIYF.

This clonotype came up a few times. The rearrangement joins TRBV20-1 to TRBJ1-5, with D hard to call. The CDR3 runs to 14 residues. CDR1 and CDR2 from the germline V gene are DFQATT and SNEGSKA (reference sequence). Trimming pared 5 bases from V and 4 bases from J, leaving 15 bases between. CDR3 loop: CSALGDLVNQPQHF. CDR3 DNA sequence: TGCAGTGCTCTCGGGGATTTGGTAAATCAGCCCCAGCATTTT.

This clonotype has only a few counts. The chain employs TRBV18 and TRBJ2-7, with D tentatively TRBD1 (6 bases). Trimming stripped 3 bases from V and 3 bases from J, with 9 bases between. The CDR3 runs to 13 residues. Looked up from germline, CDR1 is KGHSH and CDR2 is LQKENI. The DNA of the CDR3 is TGTGCCAGCTCACCCGACAGGAACTACGAGCAGTACTTC. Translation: CASSPDRNYEQYF.

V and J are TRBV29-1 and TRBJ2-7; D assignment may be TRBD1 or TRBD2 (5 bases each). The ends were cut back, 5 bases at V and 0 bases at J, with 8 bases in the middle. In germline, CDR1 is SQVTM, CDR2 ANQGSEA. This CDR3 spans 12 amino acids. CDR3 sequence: CSVWDDSYEQYF. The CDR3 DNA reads TGCAGCGTTTGGGACGACTCCTACGAGCAGTACTTC.

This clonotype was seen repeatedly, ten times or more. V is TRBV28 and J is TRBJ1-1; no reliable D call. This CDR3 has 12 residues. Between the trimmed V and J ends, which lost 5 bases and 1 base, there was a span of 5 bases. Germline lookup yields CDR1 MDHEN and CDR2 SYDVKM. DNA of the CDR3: TGTGCCAGCAGTAGGAAGAACACTGAAGCTTTCTTT. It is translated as CASSRKNTEAFF.

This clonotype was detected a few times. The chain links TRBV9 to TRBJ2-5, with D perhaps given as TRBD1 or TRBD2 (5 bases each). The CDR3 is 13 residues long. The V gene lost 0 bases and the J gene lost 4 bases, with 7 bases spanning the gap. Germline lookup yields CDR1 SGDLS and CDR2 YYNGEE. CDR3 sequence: CASSVGGAETQYF. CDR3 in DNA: TGTGCCAGCAGCGTAGGAGGGGCAGAGACCCAGTACTTC.

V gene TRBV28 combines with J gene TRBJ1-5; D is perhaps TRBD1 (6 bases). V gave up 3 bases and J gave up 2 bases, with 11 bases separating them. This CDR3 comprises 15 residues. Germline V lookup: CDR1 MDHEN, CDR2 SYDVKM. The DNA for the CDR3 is TGTGCCAGCAGTTTCCTGACAGGTGGCAATCAGCCCCAGCATTTT. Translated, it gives CASSFLTGGNQPQHF.

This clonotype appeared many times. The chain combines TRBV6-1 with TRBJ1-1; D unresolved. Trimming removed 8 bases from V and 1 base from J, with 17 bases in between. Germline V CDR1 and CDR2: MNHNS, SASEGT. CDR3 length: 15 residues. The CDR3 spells CASHETRGKNTEAFF. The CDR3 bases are TGTGCCAGCCATGAAACGCGGGGTAAGAACACTGAAGCTTTCTTT.

The CDR3 spells CASSQDPWSYNEQFF. The CDR3 nucleotides are TGCGCCAGCAGCCAAGACCCGTGGTCCTACAATGAGCAGTTCTTC. The rearrangement links TRBV4-3 to TRBJ2-1, with D uncertain. Germline lookup yields CDR1 LGHNA and CDR2 YSLEER. The V and J ends lost 0 bases and 1 base respectively, with 7 bases between them. There are 15 residues in the CDR3.

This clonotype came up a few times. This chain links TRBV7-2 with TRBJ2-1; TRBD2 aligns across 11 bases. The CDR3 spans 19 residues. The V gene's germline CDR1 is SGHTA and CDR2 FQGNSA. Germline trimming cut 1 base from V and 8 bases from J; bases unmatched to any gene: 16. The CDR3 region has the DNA TGTGCCAGCAGCTTAGTGGGTTCTAGCGGGAGGCCCAATCCCCATGAGCAGTTCTTC. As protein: CASSLVGSSGRPNPHEQFF.

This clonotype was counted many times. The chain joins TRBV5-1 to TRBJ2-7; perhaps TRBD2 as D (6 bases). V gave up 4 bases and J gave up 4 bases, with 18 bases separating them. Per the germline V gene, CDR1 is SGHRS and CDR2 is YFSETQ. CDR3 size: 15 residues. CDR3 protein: CASSPAPQRVYEQYF. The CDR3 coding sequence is TGCGCCAGCAGCCCCGCCCCGCAGCGGGTTTACGAGCAGTACTTC. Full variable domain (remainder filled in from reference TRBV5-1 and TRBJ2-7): KAGVTQTPRYLIKTRGQQVTLSCSPISGHRSVSWYQQTPGQGLQFLFEYFSETQRNKGNFPGRFSGRQFSNSRSEMNVSTLELGDSALYLCASSPAPQRVYEQYFGPGTRLTVT.

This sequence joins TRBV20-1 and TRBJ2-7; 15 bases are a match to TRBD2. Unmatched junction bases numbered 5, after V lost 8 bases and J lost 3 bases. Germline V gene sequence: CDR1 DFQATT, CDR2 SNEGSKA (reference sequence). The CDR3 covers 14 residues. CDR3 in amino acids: CSSGTSGRNYEQYF. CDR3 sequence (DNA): TGCAGTTCCGGGACTAGCGGGAGGAACTACGAGCAGTACTTC.

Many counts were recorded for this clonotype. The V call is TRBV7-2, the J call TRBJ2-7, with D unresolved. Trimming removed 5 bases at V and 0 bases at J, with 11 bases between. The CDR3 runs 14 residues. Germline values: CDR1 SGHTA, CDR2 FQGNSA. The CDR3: CASSQYTGSYEQYF. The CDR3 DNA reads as TGTGCCAGCAGCCAGTACACCGGCTCCTACGAGCAGTACTTC.

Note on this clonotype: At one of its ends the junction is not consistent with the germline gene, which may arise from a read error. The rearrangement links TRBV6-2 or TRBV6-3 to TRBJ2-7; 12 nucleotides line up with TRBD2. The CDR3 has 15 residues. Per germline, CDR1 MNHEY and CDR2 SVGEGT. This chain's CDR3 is CASSRDRTSGASRDF. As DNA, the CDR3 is TGTGCCAGCAGTCGCGACCGGACTAGCGGGGCGAGCCGGGACTTC.

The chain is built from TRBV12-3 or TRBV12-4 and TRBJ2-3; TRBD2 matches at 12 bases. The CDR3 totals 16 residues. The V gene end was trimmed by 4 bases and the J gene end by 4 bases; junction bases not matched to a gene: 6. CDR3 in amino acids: CASSSPTSGRSDTQYF. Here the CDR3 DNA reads TGTGCCAGCAGTTCCCCGACTAGCGGGAGATCAGATACGCAGTATTTT.

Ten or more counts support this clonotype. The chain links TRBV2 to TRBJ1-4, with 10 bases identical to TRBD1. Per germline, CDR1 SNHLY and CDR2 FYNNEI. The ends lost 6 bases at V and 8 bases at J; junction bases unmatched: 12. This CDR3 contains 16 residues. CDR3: CASRETRTGGREKLFF. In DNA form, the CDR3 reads TGTGCCAGCAGGGAAACTAGGACAGGGGGGCGCGAAAAACTGTTTTTT.

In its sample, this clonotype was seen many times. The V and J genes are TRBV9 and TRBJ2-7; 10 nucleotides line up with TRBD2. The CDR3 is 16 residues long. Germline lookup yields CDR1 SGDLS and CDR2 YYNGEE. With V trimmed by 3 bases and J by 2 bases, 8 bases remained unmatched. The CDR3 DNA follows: TGTGCCAGCAGCGATAGCGGGAGGAATCCCGCCTACGAGCAGTACTTC. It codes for CASSDSGRNPAYEQYF.

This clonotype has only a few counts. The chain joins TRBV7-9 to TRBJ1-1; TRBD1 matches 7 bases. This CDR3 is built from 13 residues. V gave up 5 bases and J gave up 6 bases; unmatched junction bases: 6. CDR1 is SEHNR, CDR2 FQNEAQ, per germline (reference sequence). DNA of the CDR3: TGTGCCAGCAGCCGTGGACAGGCGGCTGAAGCTTTCTTT. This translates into CASSRGQAAEAFF.

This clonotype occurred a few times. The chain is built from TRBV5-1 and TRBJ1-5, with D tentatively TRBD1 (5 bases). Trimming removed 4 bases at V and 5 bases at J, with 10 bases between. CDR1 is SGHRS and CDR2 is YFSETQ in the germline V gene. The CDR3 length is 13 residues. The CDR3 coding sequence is TGCGCCAGCAGCCCGGGGACCGATCAGCCCCAGCATTTT. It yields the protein CASSPGTDQPQHF.

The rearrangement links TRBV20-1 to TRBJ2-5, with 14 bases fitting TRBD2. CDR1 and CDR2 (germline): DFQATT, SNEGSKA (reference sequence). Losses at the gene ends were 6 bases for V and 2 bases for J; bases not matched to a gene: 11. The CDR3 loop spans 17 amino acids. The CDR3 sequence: CSATGLAGGRQQETQYF. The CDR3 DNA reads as TGCAGTGCAACTGGACTAGCGGGAGGCCGACAGCAAGAGACCCAGTACTTC.

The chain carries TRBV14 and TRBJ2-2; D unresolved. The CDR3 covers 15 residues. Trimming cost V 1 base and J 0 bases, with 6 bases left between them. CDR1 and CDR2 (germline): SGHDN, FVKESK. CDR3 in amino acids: CASSQATANTGELFF. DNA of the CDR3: TGTGCCAGCAGCCAAGCAACGGCGAACACCGGGGAGCTGTTTTTT.

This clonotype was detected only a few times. CDR3 region: CASRHPPGETQYF. The CDR3 nucleotides read TGTGCCAGCAGGCACCCACCAGGAGAGACCCAGTACTTC. The genes are TRBV7-2 and TRBJ2-5; D not certain. Trimming left V 6 bases short and J 4 bases short, with 12 bases between. This CDR3 comprises 13 residues. In germline, CDR1 is SGHTA, CDR2 FQGNSA.